These 28 T cell receptor beta chains were all obtained from the same sample, sequenced in a study of T cell repertoires in cytomegalovirus infection. TCRdb independently ran MiXCR on the reads; one entry per CDR3 protein. The sample holds fewer than 300,000 distinct CDR3 sequences; roughly 23% are singletons and the top ten take about 15%. Input material: PBMCs. Source of these receptors: a human donor in good health (CMV status not recorded). Some clones in this sample may be carry-over from other donors' samples.

This clonotype was detected only a few times. This chain links TRBV11-2 with TRBJ2-7, with D perhaps TRBD1 (7 bases). Trimming took 0 bases from V and 5 from J, leaving 8 bases between them. The CDR3 totals 13 residues. Germline CDR1 is SGHAT and CDR2 is FQNNGV. The CDR3 is CASSLDRGDEQYF. In DNA, the CDR3 is TGTGCCAGCAGCTTAGACAGGGGGGACGAGCAGTACTTC.

The rearrangement uses TRBV5-6 and TRBJ2-1, with TRBD1 matching 7 bases. This CDR3 has 13 residues. The J segment lost 5 bases and the V segment lost 4 bases, leaving 3 bases of the junction unmatched. In germline, CDR1 is SGHDT, CDR2 YYEEEE. In DNA, the CDR3 is TGTGCCAGCAGCGGGGGACAGAACAATGAGCAGTTCTTC. This sequence encodes CASSGGQNNEQFF. Looking up the rest from reference TRBV5-6 and TRBJ2-1 gives the full variable domain: DAGVTQSPTHLIKTRGQQVTLRCSPKSGHDTVSWYQQALGQGPQFIFQYYEEEERQRGNFPDRFSGHQFPNYSSELNVNALLLGDSALYLCASSGGQNNEQFFGPGTRLTVL.

This clonotype was seen a handful of times. The junction and the germline gene differ at one end; a read error may be behind it. CDR3 sequence (DNA): TGTGCCACCAGTGACACCTTACAGGGGAACCAGGAGACCCAGTACTTC. This sequence encodes CATSDTLQGNQETQYF. The chain uses TRBV24-1 and TRBJ2-5; 7 bases map to TRBD1. CDR3 size: 16 residues. Per the germline V gene, CDR1 is KGHDR and CDR2 is SFDVKD.

V is TRBV20-1 and J is TRBJ2-3; TRBD2 matches 9 bases. This CDR3 has 15 residues. Germline lookup yields CDR1 DFQATT and CDR2 SNEGSKA (reference sequence). With 4 bases clipped from V and 0 bases from J, the junction kept 5 bases outside the gene matches. The CDR3 DNA is TGCAGTGCTAACCCAACTAGCGGGAGCACAGATACGCAGTATTTT. Its translation: CSANPTSGSTDTQYF.

CDR3 residues: CAWSASSGNTIYF. The CDR3 nucleotides read TGTGCCTGGAGTGCGTCCTCTGGAAACACCATATATTTT. This chain joins TRBV30 and TRBJ1-3; the D is unclear. The CDR3 extends over 13 amino acids. Between the trimmed V and J ends, which lost 1 base and 0 bases, there was a span of 4 bases. From germline, CDR1 is GTSNPN and CDR2 SVGIG (reference sequence).

This sequence joins TRBV11-2 and TRBJ1-4, with D perhaps TRBD1 (6 bases). The germline gives CDR1 SGHAT, CDR2 FQNNGV. V was pared by 4 bases and J by 8 bases, with 17 bases between. This CDR3 spans 15 amino acids. The CDR3 DNA follows: TGTGCCAGCAGCTCCTCGAGCTGGAGGGGGGAAAAACTGTTTTTT. Translated: CASSSSSWRGEKLFF.

Written as DNA, the CDR3 is TGCAGTGCTGGGTCCGGGACTAGCGTTTTTAATGAGCAGTTCTTC. It translates to CSAGSGTSVFNEQFF. V and J are TRBV20-1 and TRBJ2-1, with 10 positions matching TRBD2. The V and J ends lost 5 bases and 7 bases, in that order; junction bases with no gene match: 11. The CDR3 is made up of 15 amino acids. Germline V CDR1 and CDR2: DFQATT, SNEGSKA (reference sequence).

This rearrangement joins TRBV20-1 to TRBJ2-3; D is undetermined. CDR3 length: 15 amino acids. Germline CDR1 reads DFQATT; CDR2 reads SNEGSKA (reference sequence). The V end lost 0 bases, the J end lost 0 bases, and 10 bases lay between the germline ends. The CDR3 DNA follows: TGCAGTGCTAGAGACGAGGCCTCGAGCACAGATACGCAGTATTTT. Protein product: CSARDEASSTDTQYF.

This clonotype showed up just a few times. CDR3 nucleotide sequence: TGTGCCAGCATCCATTCCAACGAGCAGTACTTC. Encoded protein: CASIHSNEQYF. The V call is TRBV2, the J call TRBJ2-7; D not certain. Trimming shortened V by 7 bases and J by 5 bases, and 9 bases separated the two germline ends. The CDR3 is made up of 11 amino acids. Germline CDR1 reads SNHLY; CDR2 reads FYNNEI.

This clonotype came up a few times. V and J are TRBV12-3 or TRBV12-4 and TRBJ2-7; 7 nucleotides agree with TRBD2. J gave up 2 bases and V 6 bases, and 10 bases lay outside the gene matches. This CDR3 comprises 15 residues. The CDR3 DNA sequence: TGTGCCAGCAGCAAACGAGGGACTATCGCCTACGAGCAGTACTTC. Residues: CASSKRGTIAYEQYF.

V is TRBV6-1 and J is TRBJ2-7; 7 nucleotides agree with TRBD1. CDR3 length: 14 residues. Germline V gene data show CDR1 as MNHNS and CDR2 as SASEGT. V lost 2 bases and J lost 2; bases outside the gene matches: 3. The CDR3 reads CASSERQGTYEQYF. CDR3 DNA sequence: TGTGCCAGCAGTGAACGACAGGGAACCTACGAGCAGTACTTC.

This clonotype was counted only a few times. The CDR3 protein is CSAVTDPNQPQHF. The DNA for the CDR3 is TGCAGTGCTGTGACAGACCCCAATCAGCCCCAGCATTTT. The V gene is TRBV20-1, the J gene TRBJ1-5, with D perhaps matching TRBD1 (5 bases). In germline, CDR1 is DFQATT, CDR2 SNEGSKA (reference sequence). This CDR3 region has 13 residues. Trimming took off 5 bases at V and 3 bases at J, with 11 bases between the two ends.

The chain uses TRBV7-2 and TRBJ1-2; possible D gene TRBD1, 5 bases. The CDR3 runs 13 residues. The V and J ends lost 1 base and 8 bases respectively, with 11 bases between them. Germline V gene data show CDR1 as SGHTA and CDR2 as FQGNSA. The CDR3 nucleotides read TGTGCCAGCAGCTTAGAACAGGCCCGGGGCTACACCTTC. It specifies CASSLEQARGYTF. Full variable domain (outside the CDR3, taken from reference TRBV7-2 and TRBJ1-2): GAGVSQSPSNKVTEKGKDVELRCDPISGHTALYWYRQSLGQGLEFLIYFQGNSAPDKSGLPSDRFSAERTGGSVSTLTIQRTQQEDSAVYLCASSLEQARGYTFGSGTRLTVV.

This clonotype was observed a handful of times. The rearrangement links TRBV28 to TRBJ2-2; weak D call: TRBD1 (5 bases). Between the trimmed V and J ends, which lost 5 bases and 2 bases, there was a span of 9 bases. The CDR3 has 14 residues. Per germline, CDR1 MDHEN and CDR2 SYDVKM. As DNA, the CDR3 is TGTGCCAGCAGTAAAGGGGATAACACCGGGGAGCTGTTTTTT. Protein: CASSKGDNTGELFF. Supplemented by reference TRBV28 and TRBJ2-2, the full variable domain reads DVKVTQSSRYLVKRTGEKVFLECVQDMDHENMFWYRQDPGLGLRLIYFSYDVKMKEKGDIPEGYSVSREKKERFSLILESASTNQTSMYLCASSKGDNTGELFFGEGSRLTVL.

In this sample, this clonotype turned up a few times. The chain has TRBV2 and TRBJ1-2, with 8 bases that match TRBD1. Germline CDR1 and CDR2: SNHLY and FYNNEI. Trimming took 3 bases from V and 4 from J; bases not matched to a gene: 7. The CDR3 has 15 residues. As DNA, the CDR3 is TGTGCCAGCAGTGACCGGACAGGGAACGGCTATGGCTACACCTTC. Amino acid sequence: CASSDRTGNGYGYTF.

This sequence joins TRBV20-1 and TRBJ2-1; 8 nucleotides agree with TRBD1. Germline V lookup: CDR1 DFQATT, CDR2 SNEGSKA (reference sequence). V gave up 6 bases and J gave up 4 bases; unmatched junction bases: 8. The CDR3 loop spans 14 amino acids. The CDR3 loop reads CSAPGWDRYNEQFF. CDR3 sequence (DNA): TGCAGTGCACCTGGGTGGGACAGGTACAATGAGCAGTTCTTC.

Only a few counts were recorded for this clonotype. This chain links TRBV3-1 with TRBJ2-5; D is possibly TRBD2 (5 bases). Trimming took off 3 bases at V and 5 bases at J, with 13 bases between the two ends. The CDR3 covers 14 residues. The V gene's germline CDR1 is LGHDT and CDR2 YNNKEL (reference sequence). The CDR3 region has the DNA TGTGCCAGCAGCCAGAACCTAGCTTCTGAGACCCAGTACTTC. It is translated as CASSQNLASETQYF.

This clonotype was recorded at least ten times. V and J are TRBV7-2 and TRBJ1-5, with 7 bases fitting TRBD1. Per the germline V gene, CDR1 is SGHTA and CDR2 is FQGNSA. J was trimmed by 6 bases and V by 5 bases; bases with no gene match: 7. The CDR3 totals 14 residues. CDR3 region: CASSQDRAGQPQHF. Here the CDR3 DNA reads TGTGCCAGCAGCCAAGACAGGGCTGGTCAGCCCCAGCATTTT.

V usage is TRBV6-6 and J usage is TRBJ2-3; perhaps TRBD1 as D (5 bases). Germline CDR1 reads MNHNY; CDR2 reads SVGAGI (reference sequence). The V gene lost 2 bases and the J gene lost 4 bases, with 13 bases spanning the gap. The CDR3 has 15 amino acids. The CDR3 reads CASSYLGQNSDTQYF. CDR3 DNA sequence: TGTGCCAGCAGTTACCTGGGGCAGAATTCAGATACGCAGTATTTT.

This clonotype came up many times. This chain connects TRBV6-1 to TRBJ1-3; D gene ambiguous. This CDR3 spans 15 amino acids. Germline values: CDR1 MNHNS, CDR2 SASEGT. V shed 0 bases and J shed 4 bases, with 10 bases lying between them. The CDR3 nucleotides are TGTGCCAGCAGTGAAGCGTGGATGGGCGGAAACACCATATATTTT. This gives the protein CASSEAWMGGNTIYF.

This clonotype was seen a handful of times. This CDR3 is CASSDSGLAVVDEQFF. DNA for the CDR3: TGTGCCAGCAGTGACTCGGGACTAGCGGTTGTAGATGAGCAGTTCTTC. The chain carries TRBV6-4 and TRBJ2-1; the match to TRBD2 covers 11 bases. J was trimmed by 8 bases and V by 0 bases; bases with no gene match: 6. The CDR3 runs 16 residues. From germline, CDR1 is MRHNA and CDR2 SNTAGT.

The V gene is TRBV6-2 or TRBV6-3, the J gene TRBJ1-1; possibly TRBD1 for D (6 bases). Germline V lookup: CDR1 MNHEY, CDR2 SVGEGT. The CDR3 is made up of 12 amino acids. V was pared by 5 bases and J by 6 bases, with 10 bases between. The CDR3 sequence: CASSRTVPEAFF. The CDR3, as DNA: TGTGCCAGCAGTAGGACAGTTCCTGAAGCTTTCTTT.

This chain uses TRBV29-1 with TRBJ2-5; D perhaps matches TRBD2 (5 bases). Germline assignment: CDR1 SQVTM and CDR2 ANQGSEA. Trimming took off 6 bases at V and 3 bases at J, with 11 bases between the two ends. There are 12 residues in the CDR3. The CDR3 spells CSVRTGKETQYF. The DNA of the CDR3 is TGCAGCGTCCGTACGGGAAAAGAGACCCAGTACTTC.

J is TRBJ2-1 and V is TRBV7-9, with a possible D match to TRBD1 (5 bases). Germline CDR1 and CDR2: SEHNR and FQNEAQ (reference sequence). V was shortened by 8 bases and J by 10 bases, with 12 bases between the two germline ends. The CDR3 runs 11 residues. The CDR3 reads CASSRAKEQFF. The CDR3 DNA reads TGTGCCAGCTCCAGGGCTAAGGAGCAGTTCTTC. Complete variable domain (other parts from reference TRBV7-9 and TRBJ2-1): DTGVSQNPRHKITKRGQNVTFRCDPISEHNRLYWYRQTLGQGPEFLTYFQNEAQLEKSRLLSDRFSAERPKGSFSTLEIQRTEQGDSAMYLCASSRAKEQFFGPGTRLTVL.

This chain connects TRBV28 to TRBJ1-2; tentatively, D is TRBD1 (5 bases). The CDR3 is 11 amino acids. V lost 3 bases to trimming and J lost 11 bases, with 10 bases between them. Germline V gene sequence: CDR1 MDHEN, CDR2 SYDVKM. CDR3 in DNA: TGTGCCAGCAGTTTGGGGCGGGGGTACACCTTC. Protein product: CASSLGRGYTF.

This clonotype has just a few counts. The chain has TRBV6-6 and TRBJ2-7, with D tentatively TRBD1 (6 bases). This CDR3 comprises 12 residues. CDR1 is MNHNY, CDR2 SVGAGI, per germline (reference sequence). The V and J ends lost 6 bases and 7 bases respectively, with 13 bases between them. CDR3 protein: CASRSSGDEQYF. CDR3 bases: TGTGCCAGCAGGTCCTCAGGGGATGAGCAGTACTTC.

The CDR3: CAISEGSYSNQPQHF. CDR3 bases: TGTGCCATCAGTGAGGGTAGCTATAGCAATCAGCCCCAGCATTTT. The chain links TRBV10-3 to TRBJ1-5, with D unresolved. The CDR3 is made up of 15 amino acids. Germline V lookup: CDR1 ENHRY, CDR2 SYGVKD. Trimming left V 2 bases short and J 0 bases short, with 8 bases between.

The rearrangement joins TRBV6-2 or TRBV6-3 to TRBJ2-1; 7 bases agree with TRBD1. Germline V gene lookup returns CDR1 MNHEY and CDR2 SVGEGT. This CDR3 spans 14 amino acids. V shed 7 bases, J shed 1 base, and the junction held 4 bases outside the gene matches. The CDR3 sequence is CASTLRGSYNEQFF. CDR3 bases: TGTGCCAGCACCCTCAGGGGGTCCTACAATGAGCAGTTCTTC.